Included here is one T cell receptor beta chain sequence, with context. These data come from a study of shared clonotypes between healthy human individuals. Deletions cut 7 bases from V and 5 bases from J, with 11 bases between. CDR3 length: 12 amino acids. Germline V CDR1 and CDR2: SGHAT, FQNNGV. Clones were sequenced by immunoSEQ multiplex PCR, and TCRdb holds only the in-frame ones, with some missing. Of roughly 1,100,000 clones listed, about 77% were seen once; the top ten hold about 1.5%. Researchers partitioned CD4+ cells into CD45RA+ naive and CD45RA-negative memory subsets. The source is a man aged 18 to 29 in good health. The chain employs TRBV11-2 and TRBJ2-5; no clear D gene. The sample consisted of memory CD4+ T cells sorted from blood. Specified subset: CD45RA-negative fraction. The CDR3: CASTLVGETQYF. In DNA, the CDR3 is TGTGCCAGCACCCTGGTCGGTGAGACCCAGTACTTC.